This T cell receptor beta chain was captured in a study of blood T cell repertoires in COVID-19. The germline V gene has CDR1 SEHNR and CDR2 FQNEAQ (reference sequence). This CDR3 region has 15 residues. V lost 2 bases and J lost 2, with 12 bases in between. Assay used: immunoSEQ multiplex PCR; TCRdb lists only in-frame clones, some missing. The repertoire holds about 53,000 clones, approximately 84% seen once, with more than 13% in the top ten. The sample comprised peripheral blood. This receptor was obtained from a human donor in a cohort sampled during active COVID-19. The chain carries TRBV7-9 and TRBJ2-5, with D perhaps TRBD2 (5 bases). CDR3 region: CASSLNFRTQETQYF. DNA of the CDR3: TGTGCCAGCAGCTTAAATTTTAGGACTCAAGAGACCCAGTACTTC.